Shown below are 24 T cell receptor beta chains from a single sample sequenced in a study of Graves' ophthalmopathy and Graves' hyperthyroidism. Amplified material comprised TCR beta CDR3 regions derived from RNA transcripts. First-round RT-PCR with HTBI primers preceded a second-round multiplex PCR. Using its own MiXCR run on the multiplex PCR reads, TCRdb lists one record per CDR3 protein. Of around 400,000 distinct CDR3 sequences detected, about 17% appear once; the ten largest clones hold roughly 1.5%. Material: peripheral blood. All receptors derive from a woman between 18 and 30 years old with Graves' ophthalmopathy.

This clonotype was detected ten times or more. The chain is built from TRBV10-2 and TRBJ1-2; 8 positions agree with TRBD1. The CDR3 runs to 14 residues. CDR1 is WSHSY and CDR2 is SAAADI in the germline V gene. The V and J ends lost 5 bases and 5 bases, in that order; junction bases with no gene match: 7. Here the CDR3 DNA reads TGCGCCAGCAGTCAGGGGGCTGCTTCTTATGGCTACACCTTC. Its protein is CASSQGAASYGYTF.

The rearrangement uses TRBV6-2 or TRBV6-3 and TRBJ2-7; D remains unclear. The ends were cut back, 4 bases at V and 4 bases at J, with 8 bases in the middle. Germline CDR1 is MNHEY and CDR2 is SVGEGT. The CDR3 length is 12 residues. Written as DNA, the CDR3 is TGTGCCAGCAGTTTCCACGTTTACGAGCAGTACTTC. It specifies CASSFHVYEQYF.

This sequence joins TRBV12-3 or TRBV12-4 and TRBJ1-1; 9 bases are shared with TRBD1. CDR3 size: 15 residues. V lost 5 bases and J lost 5; bases outside the gene matches: 9. CDR3 sequence: CASSPPTGTGTEAFF. The DNA of the CDR3 is TGTGCCAGCAGTCCACCAACCGGGACAGGGACTGAAGCTTTCTTT.

This chain uses TRBV12-5 with TRBJ1-2; D is unresolved. CDR1 is LGHNT and CDR2 is FRNRAP in the germline V gene. V dropped 2 bases and J dropped 6 bases, with 19 bases sitting between them. This CDR3 has 16 residues. CDR3 DNA sequence: TGTGCTAGTGGTTTGCCTCCAGCATCCCGAGGCGATGGCTACACCTTC. The encoded protein is CASGLPPASRGDGYTF.

Note on this clonotype: A much larger clone lies one base from this, so it may be a read error. It is likely a read error, because the conserved phenylalanine at the end of the CDR3 is missing. This rearrangement joins TRBV4-1 to TRBJ1-1; 9 bases align to TRBD1. The CDR3 is made up of 16 amino acids. In germline, CDR1 is MGHRA, CDR2 YSYEKL. The J segment lost 0 bases and the V segment lost 3 bases, leaving 5 bases of the junction unmatched. The CDR3 sequence: CASSQWDRVMNTEAFS. The CDR3 coding sequence is TGCGCCAGCAGCCAGTGGGACAGGGTCATGAACACTGAAGCTTTCTCT.

This clonotype was counted at least ten times. The chain links TRBV6-1 to TRBJ2-4; weak D call: TRBD2 (6 bases). The V end lost 8 bases, the J end lost 2 bases, and 13 bases lay between the germline ends. In germline, CDR1 is MNHNS, CDR2 SASEGT. This CDR3 spans 14 amino acids. For the CDR3, the DNA is TGTGCCAGCTGCTTGGGGGGATCCAAAAACATTCAGTACTTC. It is translated as CASCLGGSKNIQYF.

The chain couples TRBV29-1 to TRBJ1-1; D gene unclear. Trimming removed 7 bases at V and 3 bases at J, with 6 bases between. The CDR3 is 10 residues long. CDR1 SQVTM and CDR2 ANQGSEA come from the germline V gene. The CDR3 protein is CSGADTEAFF. In nucleotides, the CDR3 is TGCAGCGGCGCGGACACTGAAGCTTTCTTT. The full variable domain, rest sourced from reference TRBV29-1 and TRBJ1-1, is SAVISQKPSRDICQRGTSLTIQCQVDSQVTMMFWYRQQPGQSLTLIATANQGSEATYESGFVIDKFPISRPNLTFSTLTVSNMSPEDSSIYLCSGADTEAFFGQGTRLTVV.

This clonotype was observed at least ten times. J is TRBJ2-5 and V is TRBV7-2, with 13 nucleotides matching TRBD2. The CDR3 is 15 residues long. Trimming removed 5 bases from V and 4 bases from J; junction bases left unmatched: 4. Germline V gene data show CDR1 as SGHTA and CDR2 as FQGNSA. CDR3 loop: CASSPRTSGGETQYF. CDR3 coding DNA: TGTGCCAGCAGCCCAAGGACTAGCGGGGGAGAGACCCAGTACTTC.

V gene TRBV24-1 combines with J gene TRBJ2-7; no clear D gene. The CDR3 is 13 amino acids. In germline, CDR1 is KGHDR, CDR2 SFDVKD. With 4 bases removed from V and 3 bases from J, the gap between germline ends came to 9 bases. The CDR3 coding sequence is TGTGCCACCAGTGACTCTGGGGTCTACGAGCAGTACTTC. It yields the protein CATSDSGVYEQYF.

This clonotype was recorded at least ten times. V and J are TRBV6-5 and TRBJ1-1, with D uncertain. The CDR3 runs 15 residues. The V gene's germline CDR1 is MNHEY and CDR2 SVGAGI. V shed 0 bases and J shed 0 bases, with 8 bases lying between them. The CDR3 coding sequence is TGTGCCAGCAGTTACTCGAATCGATTGAACACTGAAGCTTTCTTT. Its translation is CASSYSNRLNTEAFF.

The chain recombines TRBV25-1 with TRBJ1-1; 9 bases line up with TRBD1. The germline gives CDR1 MGHDK, CDR2 SYGVNS. The CDR3 spans 17 residues. V gave up 1 base and J gave up 0 bases; unmatched junction bases: 6. CDR3 sequence reads: CASSELGTGFMNTEAFF. The CDR3 bases are TGTGCCAGCAGTGAATTGGGGACAGGGTTTATGAACACTGAAGCTTTCTTT. The variable domain in full, completed from reference TRBV25-1 and TRBJ1-1, reads EADIYQTPRYLVIGTGKKITLECSQTMGHDKMYWYQQDPGMELHLIHYSYGVNSTEKGDLSSESTVSRIRTEHFPLTLESARPSHTSQYLCASSELGTGFMNTEAFFGQGTRLTVV.

The chain couples TRBV5-8 to TRBJ2-5, with 10 bases that match TRBD1. In germline, CDR1 is SGHTS, CDR2 YDEGEE. J lost 3 bases, V lost 3 bases, and 5 bases had no gene match. This CDR3 region has 15 residues. The CDR3 DNA reads as TGTGCCAGCAGCTGGGGGACAGGGGTTGAAGAGACCCAGTACTTC. Translating gives CASSWGTGVEETQYF. Looking up the rest from reference TRBV5-8 and TRBJ2-5 gives the full variable domain: EAGVTQSPTHLIKTRGQQATLRCSPISGHTSVYWYQQALGLGLQFLLWYDEGEERNRGNFPPRFSGRQFPNYSSELNVNALELEDSALYLCASSWGTGVEETQYFGPGTRLLVL.

This clonotype was counted at least ten times. This chain connects TRBV29-1 to TRBJ2-5; D is perhaps TRBD2 (6 bases). The CDR3 has 13 amino acids. The germline gives CDR1 SQVTM, CDR2 ANQGSEA. Trimming shortened V by 6 bases and J by 7 bases, and 18 bases separated the two germline ends. The CDR3 is CSVGRREAGTQYF. CDR3 nucleotide sequence: TGCAGCGTGGGACGGAGGGAGGCAGGGACCCAGTACTTC.

This clonotype appeared many times. Mismatch with germline at one junction end may stem from a read error. The rearrangement links TRBV20-1 to TRBJ2-7, with 10 bases lining up with TRBD1. Per the germline V gene, CDR1 is DFQATT and CDR2 is SNEGSKA (reference sequence). This CDR3 has 14 amino acids. CDR3: CSAKTGQGINEQYF. The CDR3 bases are TGCAGCGCTAAAACGGGACAGGGGATTAACGAGCAGTACTTC.

This clonotype was detected ten times or more. The rearrangement uses TRBV7-8 and TRBJ1-1; D is unclear. In germline, CDR1 is SGHVS, CDR2 FQNEAQ. CDR3 length equals 13 residues. Trimming pared 0 bases from V and 7 bases from J, leaving 9 bases between. DNA for the CDR3: TGTGCCAGCAGCTTAGCGACAACATTTGAAGCTTTCTTT. The encoded protein is CASSLATTFEAFF. Full variable domain (missing parts from reference TRBV7-8 and TRBJ1-1): GAGVSQSPRYKVAKRGQDVALRCDPISGHVSLFWYQQALGQGPEFLTYFQNEAQLDKSGLPSDRFFAERPEGSVSTLKIQRTQQEDSAVYLCASSLATTFEAFFGQGTRLTVV.

The chain couples TRBV5-1 to TRBJ2-2, with 8 bases identical to TRBD2. This CDR3 contains 14 residues. Germline V gene data show CDR1 as SGHRS and CDR2 as YFSETQ. The J segment lost 8 bases and the V segment lost 1 base, leaving 4 bases of the junction unmatched. The chain's CDR3 is CASSLTAGVGELFF. CDR3 sequence (DNA): TGCGCCAGCAGCTTGACAGCGGGGGTAGGGGAGCTGTTTTTT.

This clonotype was observed many times. The chain uses TRBV10-1 and TRBJ1-1, with no clear D. The CDR3 has 12 amino acids. Germline lookup yields CDR1 WNHNN and CDR2 SYGVQD (reference sequence). Trimming took 0 bases from V and 9 from J, leaving 8 bases between them. Written as DNA, the CDR3 is TGCGCCAGCAGTGAGTCTGGGGTGAAAGCTTTCTTT. Translation gives CASSESGVKAFF.

This chain connects TRBV6-5 to TRBJ2-5; possibly TRBD1 for D (5 bases). Trimming stripped 4 bases from V and 1 base from J, with 13 bases between. In germline, CDR1 is MNHEY, CDR2 SVGAGI. The length of the CDR3 is 15 residues. Here the CDR3 DNA reads TGTGCCAGCAGTTCCCTTCGGCAGGGCCAAGAGACCCAGTACTTC. This translates into CASSSLRQGQETQYF.

The rearrangement uses TRBV2 and TRBJ1-2, with 7 bases that match TRBD1. Germline V gene sequence: CDR1 SNHLY, CDR2 FYNNEI. Trimming at V came to 7 bases and at J to 2 bases, leaving 4 bases not matched to a gene. This CDR3 spans 13 amino acids. The CDR3 region is CASTGTANYGYTF. DNA of the CDR3: TGTGCCAGCACAGGGACAGCCAACTATGGCTACACCTTC.

The chain employs TRBV28 and TRBJ1-2; possibly TRBD1 for D (6 bases). The V end lost 6 bases, the J end lost 1 base, and 15 bases lay between the germline ends. The CDR3 spans 15 residues. Per germline, CDR1 MDHEN and CDR2 SYDVKM. This CDR3 is CASSVAGALNYGYTF. CDR3 DNA sequence: TGTGCCAGCAGCGTAGCAGGGGCCCTTAACTATGGCTACACCTTC.

This clonotype was recorded at least ten times. This chain joins TRBV11-1 and TRBJ1-1; no definite D call. The ends were cut back, 4 bases at V and 1 base at J, with 4 bases in the middle. The CDR3 is 12 amino acids. CDR1 SGHAT and CDR2 FQDESV come from the germline V gene (reference sequence). CDR3 loop: CASSYPNTEAFF. The CDR3, as DNA: TGTGCCAGCAGCTATCCGAACACTGAAGCTTTCTTT. Using reference TRBV11-1 and TRBJ1-1 for the parts outside the CDR3, the full variable domain is EAEVAQSPRYKITEKSQAVAFWCDPISGHATLYWYRQILGQGPELLVQFQDESVVDDSQLPKDRFSAERLKGVDSTLKIQPAELGDSAMYLCASSYPNTEAFFGQGTRLTVV.

The sample holds many counts of this clonotype. The rearrangement joins TRBV6-5 to TRBJ2-7; D not resolved. CDR1 is MNHEY, CDR2 SVGAGI, per germline. The CDR3 totals 14 residues. V lost 6 bases, J lost 0 bases, and 12 bases lay in between. The CDR3 nucleotides are TGTGCCAGCAGCTCGAGTCATAGCTCCTACGAGCAGTACTTC. Translation: CASSSSHSSYEQYF.

This clonotype was seen many times. The chain carries TRBV7-2 and TRBJ2-5, with 9 bases identical to TRBD1. Unmatched junction bases numbered 6, after V lost 5 bases and J lost 5 bases. The CDR3 consists of 14 residues. Germline CDR1 SGHTA, CDR2 FQGNSA. This CDR3 is CASSTQGAGETQYF. CDR3 DNA sequence: TGTGCCAGCAGCACACAGGGGGCGGGGGAGACCCAGTACTTC. The variable domain in full, with the rest retrieved from reference TRBV7-2 and TRBJ2-5, is GAGVSQSPSNKVTEKGKDVELRCDPISGHTALYWYRQSLGQGLEFLIYFQGNSAPDKSGLPSDRFSAERTGGSVSTLTIQRTQQEDSAVYLCASSTQGAGETQYFGPGTRLLVL.

This clonotype was recorded many times. The V gene is TRBV29-1, the J gene TRBJ2-6; no definite D call. Germline loops: CDR1 SQVTM, CDR2 ANQGSEA. Trimming stripped 5 bases from V and 0 bases from J, with 8 bases between. This CDR3 region has 14 residues. The CDR3 bases are TGCAGCGTTCCGGGCAACTCTGGGGCCAACGTCCTGACTTTC. Translated: CSVPGNSGANVLTF.